The T cell receptor (beta chain) under discussion was sequenced for a study of T cell responses to AZD1222 COVID-19 vaccine (dated by TCRdb to about 2021). Study-wide context: A total of about 240 trial participants underwent TCR sequencing, of whom around 200 received two doses of AZD1222 and about 25 received two doses of the MenACWY control vaccine. Trial participants were enrolled into age subgroups of 18-55, 56-69 and 70-plus years, which contained approximately 150, 30 and 60 TCR-sequenced participants, respectively.

The label giving this sample's time point can be read as: about 28 days (+/-7) after the second vaccine dose. Because spike-specific TCR depth and breadth did not differ between the two schedules, AZD1222 recipients who got a second dose at roughly 4 weeks were pooled with those who got a second dose at roughly 12 weeks. The vaccinee samples were drawn from two UK trials, COV001 and COV002, one of which was a single-blind randomized controlled phase 2/3 trial testing AZD1222 (ChAdOx1 nCoV-19) in healthy adults. For TCRbeta chain sequencing, PBMC samples were collected from trial participants at day 0 and at day 28 after the second dose. The research as a whole found: After two AZD1222 doses, both the breadth and the depth of spike-specific TCRs were significantly higher than at day 0 and than in MenACWY recipients. The whole spike protein was spanned by vaccine-associated CD4 TCRs, and dominant responses were seen in regions 160-218 and 743-854. Reportedly, close to half of the unique spike-specific TCRs recognized epitopes lying outside the regions that are mutated in the B.1.351 and B.1.1.7 variants. Because no day 14 peak-response samples were available, the repertoires could be characterized only after the peak T cell response. Most participants were white British and females outnumbered males, and the authors suggested that clonal diversity may have been underestimated. The 56-69-year group was small, and its depth increase did not reach significance, likely because of low power. Conclusions about previously exposed vaccinees are limited because only five or six AZD1222 recipients were SARS-CoV-2 seropositive at baseline.

The CDR3 regions of human TCRbeta chains were analyzed by immunosequencing. From the authors' description of their analysis: Repertoire TCRs were checked for matches against a reference library of SARS-CoV-2-specific TCRs that had been generated using the MIRA antigen-specificity platform. Breadth meant the fraction of unique TCRs that were SARS-CoV-2-associated, whereas depth meant the fraction of total T cells that were SARS-CoV-2-associated. Using the MIRA data, every spike-specific TCR was mapped to the spike region that the TCR reacted to and assigned to either a CD4 or a CD8 class. Log10-transformed breadth and depth values were compared by one-way ANOVA with Sidak's multiple comparisons tests. TCRdb mirrors the immuneACCESS table, restricted to in-frame sequences. Some clones are absent from its copies; in checked studies, under half trace to an unresolved V gene, and the reason for the others is unknown. V, J and clone size reflect that table, while D and trimming were determined from the DNA. The sample data list approximately 42,000 clones, and 70% to 90% of these were observed just once. In total, the top ten clones hold approximately 25% of the sample.

As for this clone: There is no known antigen for this receptor. Within one base of it there is no much larger clone, and no base qualities were kept.

Via the germline V gene, CDR1 is SQVTM and CDR2 ANQGSEA. Reading from cysteine to phenylalanine, the CDR3 counts 15 amino acids. Only the CDR3 part of the read is kept: 45 bases, read in frame from the first base. The trim is 4 bases for V and 4 bases for J, with a gap of 16 bases between the germline ends. Rearrangement joined TRBV29-1 to TRBJ2-2; the D region may be TRBD1 or TRBD2, each matching 5 bases equally. The material was peripheral blood, obtained 28 days after the second AZD1222 dose. The clonotype originates from an adult who received the AZD1222 COVID-19 vaccine. The bases read TGCAGCGTTGCGGTCCAGGGACCGTTCACCGGGGAGCTGTTTTTT. Its product reads: CSVAVQGPFTGELFF.